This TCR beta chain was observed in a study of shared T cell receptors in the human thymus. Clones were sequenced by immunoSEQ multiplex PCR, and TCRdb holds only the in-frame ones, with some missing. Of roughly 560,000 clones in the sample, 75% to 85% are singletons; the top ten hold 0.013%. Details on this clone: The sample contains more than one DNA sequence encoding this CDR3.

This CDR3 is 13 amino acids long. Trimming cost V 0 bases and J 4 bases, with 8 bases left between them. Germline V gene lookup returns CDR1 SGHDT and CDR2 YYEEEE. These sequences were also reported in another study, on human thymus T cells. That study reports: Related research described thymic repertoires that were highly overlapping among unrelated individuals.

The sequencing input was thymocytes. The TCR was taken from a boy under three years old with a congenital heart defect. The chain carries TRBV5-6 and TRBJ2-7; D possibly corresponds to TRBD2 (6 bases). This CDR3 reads CASSLGGRYEQYF. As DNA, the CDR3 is TGTGCCAGCAGCTTGGGGGGGAGGTACGAGCAGTACTTC.